Listed below are T cell receptor beta chains from one sample, sequenced in a study of identical twins. MiXCR, applied by TCRdb to the 5' RACE reads, yields one record per CDR3 protein. The sample lists fewer than 550,000 distinct CDR3 sequences; roughly 15% were seen once. The sample was also linked to a second study, of yellow fever vaccine responses in identical twins.

Input material: CD4+ T cells sorted from blood. All receptors derive from a woman aged 18-29 years in good health. Each CDR3 is given with its conserved first and last residue. A D gene is named only where the DNA matches it firmly. Clone size is given for some rows only: seen once, a few or many times, or a class if the clone is expanded.

-	TRBV6-1	TRBJ2-1	-	TGTGCCAGCAGTGATTTTCAGTCTAGCTCTTACAATGAGCAGTTCTTC	CASSDFQSSSYNEQFF
TRBD2	TRBV19	TRBJ2-1	-	TGTGCCAGCTCAGGGGCTAGCGGGGGATACAATGAGCAGTTCTTC	CASSGASGGYNEQFF
-	TRBV29-1	TRBJ2-1	few	TGCAGCGTTGAAGGACGTTTGTATTACAATGAGCAGTTCTTC	CSVEGRLYYNEQFF
-	TRBV20-1	TRBJ2-5	-	TGCAGTGCTAGGCCCGCGGGCCCTATTGGAGAGACCCAGTACTTC	CSARPAGPIGETQYF
-	TRBV5-1	TRBJ1-1	-	TGCGCCAGCAACCAACAGGGAACTGAAGCTTTCTTT	CASNQQGTEAFF
-	TRBV28	TRBJ2-3	-	TGTGCCAGCAGTTTGGGGAAGGGTCTAAACACAGATACGCAGTATTTT	CASSLGKGLNTDTQYF
-	TRBV5-1	TRBJ2-3	few	TGCGCCAGCAGCTTGGCCGCAACAGTTCGGAGTACAGATACGCAGTATTTT	CASSLAATVRSTDTQYF
TRBD2	TRBV13	TRBJ2-3	few	TGTGCCAGCAGCACACGGACTAGCGGGCCCCAAGATACGCAGTATTTT	CASSTRTSGPQDTQYF
-	TRBV7-6	TRBJ2-2	-	TGTGCCAGCAGCTTAGGTCCGGTTGACACCGGGGAGCTGTTTTTT	CASSLGPVDTGELFF
TRBD1	TRBV20-1	TRBJ1-5	-	TGCAGTGCCCCCGGGACAGGGAAACTTAGCAATCAGCCCCAGCATTTT	CSAPGTGKLSNQPQHF
-	TRBV5-1	TRBJ2-1	few	TGCGCCAGCAGCTTCCCGGAGGCCAATGAGCAGTTCTTC	CASSFPEANEQFF
-	TRBV29-1	TRBJ2-2	many	TGCAGCGTTGATGACTCGGGTACCCTAAACACCGGGGAGCTGTTTTTT	CSVDDSGTLNTGELFF
-	TRBV28	TRBJ2-5	-	TGTGCCAGCAGTTTAAACATCCTATGGGGCGAGCAAGAGACCCAGTACTTC	CASSLNILWGEQETQYF
TRBD1	TRBV19	TRBJ1-2	-	TGTGCCAGTAGTGGCCTGGACAGGGGGCCCAATCGGGATGGCTACACCTTC	CASSGLDRGPNRDGYTF
TRBD1	TRBV27	TRBJ1-2	few	TGTGCCAGCAGAAAACAGGGGATTGCATATAGTTACACCTTC	CASRKQGIAYSYTF
-	TRBV12-3/TRBV12-4	TRBJ2-3	many	TGTGCCAGCAGTCGGTCCGGCGTCCCTCAGAGGGATACGCAGTATTTT	CASSRSGVPQRDTQYF
TRBD1	TRBV5-1	TRBJ2-3	few	TGCGCCAGCAGCGTACAGGGGACCACAGATACGCAGTATTTT	CASSVQGTTDTQYF
-	TRBV19	TRBJ2-6	few	TGTGCCAGTAGTATGTTTGGGGCCAACGTCCTGACTTTC	CASSMFGANVLTF
TRBD1	TRBV10-1	TRBJ2-2	-	TGCGCCAGCAGTGACGGGACAGCGAACACCGGGGAGCTGTTTTTT	CASSDGTANTGELFF
TRBD2	TRBV24-1	TRBJ2-1	-	TGTGCCATCTGTTTAATGGGGACTAGCGGGAGCGGGAGAAATGAGCAGTTCTTC	CAICLMGTSGSGRNEQFF
-	TRBV5-1	TRBJ2-1	-	TGCGCCAGCAGTTCAGGAATAGCGGTGTATAATGAGCAGTTCTTC	CASSSGIAVYNEQFF
TRBD1	TRBV29-1	TRBJ2-5	-	TGCAGCGTTGGGAGACAGGGTTGGGAGACCCAGTACTTC	CSVGRQGWETQYF
TRBD2	TRBV12-3/TRBV12-4	TRBJ2-7	-	TGTGCCATCGACCGGACGCGGGAGCCGAACTACGAGCAGTACTTC	CAIDRTREPNYEQYF
-	TRBV12-3/TRBV12-4	TRBJ2-1	-	TGTGCCAGCAGTACTACCGGGCCCCAGGTTGAGCAGTTCTTC	CASSTTGPQVEQFF
-	TRBV7-9	TRBJ1-1	few	TGTGCCAGCAGCTCACCCGGGGGGGACACTGAAGCTTTCTTT	CASSSPGGDTEAFF
-	TRBV5-1	TRBJ1-1	few	TGCGCCAGCAGCTTTACCGGGCCTAACACTGAAGCTTTCTTT	CASSFTGPNTEAFF
TRBD1	TRBV24-1	TRBJ2-5	-	TGTGCCACAGGGGGCGCGGCACAAGAGACCCAGTACTTC	CATGGAAQETQYF
-	TRBV5-1	TRBJ2-1	-	TGCGCCAGCAGCTTGGGGCCTCAAGAGGGGGTGAATGAGCAGTTCTTC	CASSLGPQEGVNEQFF
-	TRBV29-1	TRBJ1-1	few	TGCAGCGTTGAAGGAGCCAGATGGATGAACACTGAAGCTTTCTTT	CSVEGARWMNTEAFF
TRBD2	TRBV27	TRBJ2-1	-	TGTGCCAGCAGTTCGCGGCCTAGCGGGAGGGCCCTAAACAATGAGCAGTTCTTC	CASSSRPSGRALNNEQFF
-	TRBV2	TRBJ2-6	-	TGTGCCAGCAGTGATGAGGTCTCTGGGGCCAACGTCCTGACTTTC	CASSDEVSGANVLTF
TRBD1	TRBV6-4	TRBJ1-1	few	TGTGCCAGCAGGACAGGGCCTAGTGACGGAAAAGCTTTCTTT	CASRTGPSDGKAFF
TRBD2	TRBV6-5	TRBJ2-2	few	TGTGCCAGCAGTTATGGGACTCGCGGGAGGGCGGGTGTCGGGGAGCTGTTTTTT	CASSYGTRGRAGVGELFF
-	TRBV12-3/TRBV12-4	TRBJ2-3	few	TGTGCCACCGGGTACCCAGATACGCAGTATTTT	CATGYPDTQYF